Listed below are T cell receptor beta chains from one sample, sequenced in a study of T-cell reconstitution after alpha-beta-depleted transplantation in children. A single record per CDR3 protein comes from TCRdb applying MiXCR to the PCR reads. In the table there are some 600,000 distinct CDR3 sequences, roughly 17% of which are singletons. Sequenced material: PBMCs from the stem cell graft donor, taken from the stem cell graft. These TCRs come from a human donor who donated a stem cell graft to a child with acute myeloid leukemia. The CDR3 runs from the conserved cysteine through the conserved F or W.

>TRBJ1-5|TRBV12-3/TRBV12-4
CASSYGTGGRKPQHF
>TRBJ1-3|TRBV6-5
CASRGAVNSGNTIYF
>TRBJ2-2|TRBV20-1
CSAVGILSPLGGGELFF
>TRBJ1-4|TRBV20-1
CSARDISASTREKLFF
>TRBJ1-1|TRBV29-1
CSDLRRGPTEAFF
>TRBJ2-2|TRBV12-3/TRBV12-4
CASSQAGELFF
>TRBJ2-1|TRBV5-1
CASSLWTGRGNEQFF
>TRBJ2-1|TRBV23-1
CASSPQPLGLNEQFF
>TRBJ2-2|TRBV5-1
CASSPAPQRTGELFF
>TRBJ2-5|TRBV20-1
CSAQRLAVQETQYF
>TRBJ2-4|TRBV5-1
CASSGGETGQYF
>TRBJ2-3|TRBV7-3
CASSFLGGDTQYF
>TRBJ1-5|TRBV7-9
CASSLEFQPQHF
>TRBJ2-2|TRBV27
CASSLVRGGPLNTGELFF
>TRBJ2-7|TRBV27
CASSLFLGAYEQYF
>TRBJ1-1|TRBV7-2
CASSSGGFANTEAFF
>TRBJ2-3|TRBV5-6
CASSPEGSDTQYF
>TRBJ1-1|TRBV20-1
CSARPRLYTEAFF
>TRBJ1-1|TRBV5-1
CASSSWTGMDTEAFF
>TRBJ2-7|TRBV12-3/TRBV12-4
CASSPKGGALMLWYEQYF
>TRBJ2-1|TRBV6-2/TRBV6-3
CASSYIPQGEDNEQFF
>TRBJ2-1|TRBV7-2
CASSQGGTSNEQFF
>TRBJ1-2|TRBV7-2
CASGQGRPTGYGYTF
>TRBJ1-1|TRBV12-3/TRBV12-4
CASSSPDNSMNTEAFF
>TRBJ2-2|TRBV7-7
CASSGASGTNTGELFF
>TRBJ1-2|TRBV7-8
CASSPIGTYGYTF
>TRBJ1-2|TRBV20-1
CSAHPRDRMLYGYTF
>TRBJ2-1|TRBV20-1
CSASRGDTYNEQFF
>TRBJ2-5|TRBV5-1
CASSLRQGVETQYF
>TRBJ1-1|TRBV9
CASTRGGTNTEAFF
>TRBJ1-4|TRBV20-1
CSAKTGRLVGNEKLFF
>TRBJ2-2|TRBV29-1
CSVGRTGELFF
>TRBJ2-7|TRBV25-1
CASSESLGGKEQYF
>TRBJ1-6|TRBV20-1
CSARGWSSYNSPLHF
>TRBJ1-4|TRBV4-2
CASSQRGRGEKLFF
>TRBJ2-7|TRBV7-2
CASSLGHPYEQYF
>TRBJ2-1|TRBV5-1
CASSFGASGGVLSNEQFF
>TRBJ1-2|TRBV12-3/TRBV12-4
CASTQGPVEGYTF
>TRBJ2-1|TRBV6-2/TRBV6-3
CASSLLPGTSAGSSYNEQFF
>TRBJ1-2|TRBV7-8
CASSQQGENGYTF
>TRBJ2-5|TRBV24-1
CATSDLNGRYQETQYF
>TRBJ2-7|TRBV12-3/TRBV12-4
CASSPGLVYEQYF
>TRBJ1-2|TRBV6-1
CASRIRGLSYGYTF
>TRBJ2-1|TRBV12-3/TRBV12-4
CASRGPGLKYNEQFF
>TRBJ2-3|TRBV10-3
CAISESPSAADTQYF
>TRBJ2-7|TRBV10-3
CAISELEGGDNEQYF
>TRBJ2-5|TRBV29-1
CSVADSQETQYF
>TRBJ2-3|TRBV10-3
CAITPTGSADTQYF
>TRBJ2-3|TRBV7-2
CASSSGLAGASSDF
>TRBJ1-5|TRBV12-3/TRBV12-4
CASSPQNPNVDQPQHF